This T cell receptor (beta chain) is drawn from a study of CD8+ T cells in alopecia areata. The V and J ends lost 1 base and 7 bases respectively, with 5 bases between them. Germline V gene lookup returns CDR1 SEHNR and CDR2 FQNEAQ (reference sequence). The CDR3 totals 11 residues. Indicated treatment: oral pan-JAK inhibitor, 5-10 mg twice daily. Specimens obtained from alopecia areata patients comprised lesional scalp punch biopsies and peripheral blood. In regard to this clone: The same CDR3 arises from other DNA sequences in this sample as well.

Isolated RNA was reverse transcribed into cDNA used as the sequencing template. The repertoire was sequenced with immunoSEQ multiplex PCR; TCRdb's copy has only in-frame clones and lacks some. Among roughly 180,000 clones listed, roughly 46% were seen once. The TCR comes from a human donor with alopecia areata. The chain links TRBV7-9 to TRBJ2-7, with D unclear. Material: CD8+ T cells sorted from blood, obtained at week 52, from a patient treated with tofacitinib. CDR3 DNA sequence: TGTGCCAGCAGCTTAGTGGGGGAGCAGTACTTC. Translated, it gives CASSLVGEQYF. Combining the CDR3 with reference TRBV7-9 and TRBJ2-7 gives the whole variable domain DTGVSQNPRHKITKRGQNVTFRCDPISEHNRLYWYRQTLGQGPEFLTYFQNEAQLEKSRLLSDRFSAERPKGSFSTLEIQRTEQGDSAMYLCASSLVGEQYFGPGTRLTVT.